This T cell receptor beta chain emerged from a study of response to subunit inactivated influenza vaccine. TCRdb reanalysed the RT-PCR reads using MiXCR and keeps one entry per CDR3 protein. This table has 500,000 to 700,000 distinct CDR3 sequences, 20% to 25% appearing once. This clonotype was counted a few times. The CDR3 is 13 residues long. V lost 6 bases and J lost 6, with 13 bases in between. The data were also submitted as part of a second study, on T cells expressing NK-cell markers. Per that paper: A 5'RACE template switching approach incorporating UMIs was used to make TCR beta cDNA.

The chain employs TRBV12-3 or TRBV12-4 and TRBJ2-3; D is possibly TRBD1 or TRBD2 (5 bases each). The source was CD4+ T cells sorted from PBMCs, collected about 11 days after vaccination. This clonotype was obtained from a man between 50 and 59 years old who received an inactivated influenza vaccine. The DNA for the CDR3 is TGTGCCAGCAGCTCCTACGAGGGGGATACGCAGTATTTT. Translating gives CASSSYEGDTQYF.